This T cell receptor beta chain was obtained from a study of siplizumab effects on memory and regulatory T cells. This clone was picked up one time. What it recognizes is unknown. The study's findings and limits: Naive T cells, seemingly more diverse than memory cells, seemed major alloresponse contributors. Under siplizumab, an average around 69% of mappable alloreactive CD4+ clones were Treg-derived, compared with 25% to 30% in controls. Proliferating Tregs in siplizumab cultures were never verified as suppressive.

Method: immunoSEQ multiplex PCR; TCRdb's copy keeps in-frame clones and lacks some. The table has approximately 120,000 clones, roughly 95% seen once; the top ten hold around 0.15%. Germline V CDR1 and CDR2: SGHRS, YFSETQ. The J segment lost 2 bases and the V segment lost 0 bases, leaving 9 bases of the junction unmatched. The CDR3 length is 18 residues. The V gene is TRBV5-1, the J gene TRBJ2-3; 10 nucleotides match TRBD2. The clonotype originates from a human donor in good health. Sequencing input: non-Treg CD4+ T cells sorted from blood. As DNA, the CDR3 is TGCGCCAGCAGCTTGGCCCGGAGTAGCGGGGGGTTCACAGATACGCAGTATTTT. Residues: CASSLARSSGGFTDTQYF.